The 6 T cell receptor beta chains listed next were all sequenced from one sample in a study of cytomegalovirus exposure and HLA in healthy donors (dated by TCRdb to about 2017). Libraries were made using the immunoSEQ multiplex PCR assay. This immuneACCESS table, as held by TCRdb, lists in-frame sequences with V and J called but not all clones. Of the missing ones, under half trace to an unresolved V gene in checked studies; the others have no known cause. This sample gives about 190,000 clones in total; around 86% of them show up just once. The ten largest make up roughly 1.5% of the sample. Sequencing was carried out using PBMCs. These receptors all come from a woman between 18 and 29 years old in good health and CMV-seronegative.

The V and J genes are TRBV10-1 and TRBJ1-2; D possibly corresponds to TRBD1 (5 bases). Trimming removed 0 bases from V and 4 bases from J, with 12 bases in between. Germline CDR1 is WNHNN and CDR2 is SYGVQD (reference sequence). The CDR3 is 15 residues long. The CDR3, as DNA: TGCGCCAGCAGTGAGTCGGCCACGGGGGGCTATGGCTACACCTTC. This encodes CASSESATGGYGYTF.

The chain couples TRBV27 to TRBJ2-7; the match to TRBD1 covers 7 bases. V lost 3 bases, J lost 1 base, and 0 bases stayed unmatched. The germline CDR1 and CDR2 sequences are MNHEY and SMNVEV (reference sequence). The CDR3 has 13 amino acids. The CDR3 protein is CASSLGQSYEQYF. CDR3 nucleotide sequence: TGTGCCAGCAGTTTGGGACAGTCCTACGAGCAGTACTTC.

In nucleotides, the CDR3 is TGTGCCAGCAGTGAAGCGGCACAGGGACCTCCAGGAGTGAACACTGAAGCTTTCTTT. Translation gives CASSEAAQGPPGVNTEAFF. This chain uses TRBV6-1 with TRBJ1-1; D is possibly TRBD1 (6 bases). The ends were cut back, 0 bases at V and 0 bases at J, with 20 bases in the middle. This CDR3 comprises 19 residues. Germline V CDR1 and CDR2: MNHNS, SASEGT.

V usage is TRBV30 and J usage is TRBJ1-1, with no clear D. The germline V gene encodes CDR1 GTSNPN and CDR2 SVGIG (reference sequence). V lost 4 bases, J lost 11 bases, and 14 bases lay in between. The CDR3 spans 11 residues. The CDR3 here is CAWNREPAAFF. The CDR3 DNA reads as TGTGCCTGGAACCGGGAGCCGGCGGCTTTCTTT.

The chain employs TRBV6-4 and TRBJ2-3, with 8 bases lining up with TRBD2. This CDR3 region has 14 residues. The germline gives CDR1 MRHNA, CDR2 SNTAGT. The J segment lost 4 bases and the V segment lost 4 bases, leaving 4 bases of the junction unmatched. The CDR3 protein is CASSVSGDPDTQYF. The CDR3 nucleotides are TGTGCCAGCAGTGTTAGCGGGGATCCAGATACGCAGTATTTT.

This clone was observed a few times. The V gene is TRBV15, the J gene TRBJ2-7, with a tentative D call TRBD2 (6 bases). Trimming stripped 0 bases from V and 5 bases from J, with 8 bases between. The CDR3 contains 13 residues. Per germline, CDR1 LNHNV and CDR2 YYDKDF (reference sequence). CDR3 nucleotides: TGTGCCACCAGCAGAGATCGCGGGGACGAGCAGTACTTC. Its translation is CATSRDRGDEQYF.